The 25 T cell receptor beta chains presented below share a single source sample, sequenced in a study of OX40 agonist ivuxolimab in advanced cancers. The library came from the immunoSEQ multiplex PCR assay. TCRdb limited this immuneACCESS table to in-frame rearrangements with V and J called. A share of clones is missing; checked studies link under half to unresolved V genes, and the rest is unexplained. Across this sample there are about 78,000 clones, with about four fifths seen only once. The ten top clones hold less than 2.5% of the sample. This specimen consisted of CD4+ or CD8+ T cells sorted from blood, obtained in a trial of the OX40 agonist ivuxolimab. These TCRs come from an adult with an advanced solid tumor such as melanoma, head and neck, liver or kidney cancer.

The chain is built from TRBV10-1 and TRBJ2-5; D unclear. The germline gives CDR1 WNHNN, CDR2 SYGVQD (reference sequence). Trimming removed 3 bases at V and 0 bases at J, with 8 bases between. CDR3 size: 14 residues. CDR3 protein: CASSDAIHQETQYF. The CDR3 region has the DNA TGCGCCAGCAGTGACGCGATCCACCAAGAGACCCAGTACTTC.

Here the CDR3 DNA reads TGTGCCAGCAGCTCAAGACAGGGGGGTCGTCAGCCCCAGCATTTT. Its translation: CASSSRQGGRQPQHF. The chain has TRBV7-2 and TRBJ1-5; 9 bases agree with TRBD1. The CDR3 sequence is 15 residues long. The V segment lost 4 bases and the J segment 6 bases; nucleotides outside the gene matches: 7. Germline-derived CDR1 and CDR2 are SGHTA and FQGNSA. Combining the CDR3 with reference TRBV7-2 and TRBJ1-5 gives the whole variable domain GAGVSQSPSNKVTEKGKDVELRCDPISGHTALYWYRQSLGQGLEFLIYFQGNSAPDKSGLPSDRFSAERTGGSVSTLTIQRTQQEDSAVYLCASSSRQGGRQPQHFGDGTRLSIL.

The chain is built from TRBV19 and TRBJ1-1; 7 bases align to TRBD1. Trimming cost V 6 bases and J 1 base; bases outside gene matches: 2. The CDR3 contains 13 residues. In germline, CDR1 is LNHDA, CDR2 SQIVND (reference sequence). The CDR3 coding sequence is TGTGCCAGTAGCCGGGACAGGAACACTGAAGCTTTCTTT. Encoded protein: CASSRDRNTEAFF.

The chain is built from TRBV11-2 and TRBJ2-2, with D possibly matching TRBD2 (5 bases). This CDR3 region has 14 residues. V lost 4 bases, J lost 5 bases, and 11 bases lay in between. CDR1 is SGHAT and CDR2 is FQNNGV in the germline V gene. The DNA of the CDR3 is TGTGCCAGCAGCTCCCTTCGGGGAACCGGGGAGCTGTTTTTT. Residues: CASSSLRGTGELFF.

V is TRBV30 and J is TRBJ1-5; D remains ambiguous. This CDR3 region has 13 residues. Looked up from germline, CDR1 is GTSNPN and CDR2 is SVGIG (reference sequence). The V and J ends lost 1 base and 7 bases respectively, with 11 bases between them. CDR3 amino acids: CAWSGSVSQPQHF. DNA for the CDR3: TGTGCCTGGAGTGGGTCGGTGAGCCAGCCCCAGCATTTT.

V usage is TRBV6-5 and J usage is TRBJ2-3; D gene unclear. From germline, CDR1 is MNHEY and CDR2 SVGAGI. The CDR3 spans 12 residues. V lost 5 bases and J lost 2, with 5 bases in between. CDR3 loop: CASSTVTDTQYF. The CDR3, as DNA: TGTGCCAGCAGTACCGTCACAGATACGCAGTATTTT.

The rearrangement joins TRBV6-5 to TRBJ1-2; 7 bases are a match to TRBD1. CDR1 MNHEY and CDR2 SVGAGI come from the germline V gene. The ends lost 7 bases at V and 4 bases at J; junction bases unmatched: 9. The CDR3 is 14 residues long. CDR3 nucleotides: TGTGCCAGCAATCCGACAGGGTACGGCTATGGCTACACCTTC. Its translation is CASNPTGYGYGYTF.

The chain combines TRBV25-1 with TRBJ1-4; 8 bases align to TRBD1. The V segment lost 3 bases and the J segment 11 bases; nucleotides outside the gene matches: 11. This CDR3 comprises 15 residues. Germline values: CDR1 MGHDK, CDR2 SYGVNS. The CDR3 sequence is CASSEGQVSSSKLFF. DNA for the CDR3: TGTGCCAGCAGTGAGGGACAGGTTTCTTCATCCAAACTGTTTTTT. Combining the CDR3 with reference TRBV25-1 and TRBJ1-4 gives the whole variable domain EADIYQTPRYLVIGTGKKITLECSQTMGHDKMYWYQQDPGMELHLIHYSYGVNSTEKGDLSSESTVSRIRTEHFPLTLESARPSHTSQYLCASSEGQVSSSKLFFGSGTQLSVL.

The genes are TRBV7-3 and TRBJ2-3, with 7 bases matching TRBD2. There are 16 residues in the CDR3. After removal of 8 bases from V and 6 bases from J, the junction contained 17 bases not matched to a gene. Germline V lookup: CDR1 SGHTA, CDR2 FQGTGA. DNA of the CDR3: TGTGCCAGCGATACCAGGGCGGGAGAAGAACGGGATACGCAGTATTTT. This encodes CASDTRAGEERDTQYF.

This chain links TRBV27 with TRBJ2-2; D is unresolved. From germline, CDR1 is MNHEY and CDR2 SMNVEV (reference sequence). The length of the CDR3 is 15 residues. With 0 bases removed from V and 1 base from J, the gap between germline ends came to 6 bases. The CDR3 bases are TGTGCCAGCAGTTTATCTGGCAGGAACACCGGGGAGCTGTTTTTT. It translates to CASSLSGRNTGELFF.

CDR3 coding DNA: TGTGCCAGCAGCTCAAGGACAGGGCGGGACTATGGCTACACCTTC. As protein: CASSSRTGRDYGYTF. The chain employs TRBV11-2 and TRBJ1-2; TRBD1 agrees at 8 bases. Germline CDR1 reads SGHAT; CDR2 reads FQNNGV. The length of the CDR3 is 15 residues. With V trimmed by 4 bases and J by 3 bases, 7 bases remained unmatched.

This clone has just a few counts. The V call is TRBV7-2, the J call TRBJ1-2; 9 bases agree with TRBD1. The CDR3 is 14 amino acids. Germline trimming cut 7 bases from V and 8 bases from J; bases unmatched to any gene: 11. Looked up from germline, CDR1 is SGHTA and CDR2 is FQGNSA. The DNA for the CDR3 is TGTGCCAGCACCCTAGACAGGGGGTTGTTAGGCTACACCTTC. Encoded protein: CASTLDRGLLGYTF.

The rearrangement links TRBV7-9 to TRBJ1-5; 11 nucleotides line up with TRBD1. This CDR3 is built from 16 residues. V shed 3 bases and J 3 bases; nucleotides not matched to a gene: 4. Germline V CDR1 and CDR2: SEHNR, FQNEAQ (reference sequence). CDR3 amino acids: CASSFTGQGANQPQHF. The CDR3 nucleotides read TGTGCCAGCAGCTTTACTGGACAGGGGGCCAATCAGCCCCAGCATTTT. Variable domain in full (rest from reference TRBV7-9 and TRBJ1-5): DTGVSQNPRHKITKRGQNVTFRCDPISEHNRLYWYRQTLGQGPEFLTYFQNEAQLEKSRLLSDRFSAERPKGSFSTLEIQRTEQGDSAMYLCASSFTGQGANQPQHFGDGTRLSIL.

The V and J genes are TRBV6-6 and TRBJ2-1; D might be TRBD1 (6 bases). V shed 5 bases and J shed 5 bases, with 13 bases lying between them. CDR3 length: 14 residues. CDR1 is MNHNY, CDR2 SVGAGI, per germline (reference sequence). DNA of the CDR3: TGTGCCAGCAGTCTAGACAGGTCAAACAATGAGCAGTTCTTC. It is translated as CASSLDRSNNEQFF.

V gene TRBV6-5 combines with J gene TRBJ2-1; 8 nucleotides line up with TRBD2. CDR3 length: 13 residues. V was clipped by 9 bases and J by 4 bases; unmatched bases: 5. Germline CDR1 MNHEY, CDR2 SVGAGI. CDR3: CASYGGGYNEQFF. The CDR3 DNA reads TGTGCCAGTTACGGGGGGGGGTACAATGAGCAGTTCTTC.

The CDR3 protein is CASSPPTGAIRNTEAFF. Here the CDR3 DNA reads TGTGCCAGCAGCCCGCCGACAGGGGCGATTAGGAACACTGAAGCTTTCTTT. This chain joins TRBV5-5 and TRBJ1-1; 8 bases are a match to TRBD1. Per the germline V gene, CDR1 is SGHKS and CDR2 is YYEKEE (reference sequence). Germline trimming cut 4 bases from V and 1 base from J; bases unmatched to any gene: 12. This CDR3 comprises 17 residues.

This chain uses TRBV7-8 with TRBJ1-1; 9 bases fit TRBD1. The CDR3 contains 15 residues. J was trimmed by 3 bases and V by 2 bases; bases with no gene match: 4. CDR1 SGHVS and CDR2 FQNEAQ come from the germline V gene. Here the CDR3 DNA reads TGTGCCAGCAGCTTAAACAGGGGGCGCTACACTGAAGCTTTCTTT. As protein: CASSLNRGRYTEAFF.

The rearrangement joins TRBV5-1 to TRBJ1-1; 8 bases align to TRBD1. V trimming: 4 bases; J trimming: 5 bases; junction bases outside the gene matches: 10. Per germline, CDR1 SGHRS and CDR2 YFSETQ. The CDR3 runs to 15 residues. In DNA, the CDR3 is TGCGCCAGCAGCGGGCAGGGGGCGCGAAGTACTGAAGCTTTCTTT. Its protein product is CASSGQGARSTEAFF.

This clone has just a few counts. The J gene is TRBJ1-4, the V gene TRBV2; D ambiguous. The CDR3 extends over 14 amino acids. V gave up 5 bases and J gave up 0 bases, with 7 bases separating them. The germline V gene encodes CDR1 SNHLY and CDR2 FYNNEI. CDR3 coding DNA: TGTGCCAGCAGTCACCTTGCAACTAATGAAAAACTGTTTTTT. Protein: CASSHLATNEKLFF.

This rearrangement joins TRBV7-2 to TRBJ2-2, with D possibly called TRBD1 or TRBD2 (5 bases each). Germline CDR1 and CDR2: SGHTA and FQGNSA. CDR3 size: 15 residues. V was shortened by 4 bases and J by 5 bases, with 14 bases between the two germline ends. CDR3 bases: TGTGCCAGCAGCTCCATCGGGACCCCAACCGGGGAGCTGTTTTTT. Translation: CASSSIGTPTGELFF.

CDR3 bases: TGTGCCAGCAGTCGCGACTGGGCCTACGAGCAGTACTTC. Its protein is CASSRDWAYEQYF. This chain connects TRBV6-5 to TRBJ2-7; D not certain. This CDR3 region has 13 residues. Per the germline V gene, CDR1 is MNHEY and CDR2 is SVGAGI. V was shortened by 5 bases and J by 2 bases, with 10 bases between the two germline ends.

The CDR3 DNA sequence: TGTGCCAGCAGCGGGGCTTCGAACACCGGGGAGCTGTTTTTT. Translating gives CASSGASNTGELFF. The rearrangement uses TRBV4-2 and TRBJ2-2; possibly TRBD1 for D (5 bases). The V end was cut by 5 bases, the J end by 0 bases, with 7 bases between. The germline V gene encodes CDR1 LGHNA and CDR2 YNFKEQ. The CDR3 spans 14 residues.

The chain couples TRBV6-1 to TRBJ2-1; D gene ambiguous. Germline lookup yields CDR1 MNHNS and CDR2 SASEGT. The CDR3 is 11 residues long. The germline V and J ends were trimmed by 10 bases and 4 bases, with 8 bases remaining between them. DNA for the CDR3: TGTGCCACCTTTGGATACAATGAGCAGTTCTTC. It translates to CATFGYNEQFF.

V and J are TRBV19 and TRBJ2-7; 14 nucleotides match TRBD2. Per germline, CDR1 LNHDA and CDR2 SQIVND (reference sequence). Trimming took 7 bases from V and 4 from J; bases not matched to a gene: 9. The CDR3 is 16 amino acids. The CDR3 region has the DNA TGTGCCAGTAATCGGACTAGCGGGAGGACGCGTTACGAGCAGTACTTC. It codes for CASNRTSGRTRYEQYF.

This chain's CDR3 is CASSKDRGSNQPQHF. Here the CDR3 DNA reads TGTGCCAGTAGTAAGGACAGGGGTAGCAATCAGCCCCAGCATTTT. The V gene is TRBV19, the J gene TRBJ1-5; 9 nucleotides match TRBD1. Germline loops: CDR1 LNHDA, CDR2 SQIVND (reference sequence). The CDR3 is 15 residues long. Trimming removed 4 bases from V and 0 bases from J; junction bases left unmatched: 1.